The 15 T cell receptor beta chains given below trace back to one sample, sequenced in a study of blood T cell repertoires in COVID-19. Here immunoSEQ multiplex PCR was the method, and the copy in TCRdb shows in-frame clones only, minus some. The sample contains 250,000 or so clones, 85% of which appear only once. The sequencing input was peripheral blood. The receptor set was obtained from a woman aged 60 to 75 with active or convalescent COVID-19.

The chain links TRBV7-2 to TRBJ2-1; D remains ambiguous. Germline V gives CDR1 SGHTA, CDR2 FQGNSA. With 5 bases removed from V and 4 bases from J, the gap between germline ends came to 9 bases. The CDR3 extends over 13 amino acids. The CDR3, as DNA: TGTGCCAGCAGCATCGAGACTTACAATGAGCAGTTCTTC. Protein sequence: CASSIETYNEQFF.

The CDR3 DNA follows: TGCGCCAGCAGCTTGTTGCAGGGTGAGACCACTGAAGCTTTCTTT. Amino acids: CASSLLQGETTEAFF. The V and J genes are TRBV5-1 and TRBJ1-1; D is possibly TRBD1 (5 bases). Germline V gives CDR1 SGHRS, CDR2 YFSETQ. Deletions cut 1 base from V and 4 bases from J, with 14 bases between. This CDR3 is 15 amino acids long.

V usage is TRBV5-1 and J usage is TRBJ1-1, with 7 nucleotides matching TRBD1. With V trimmed by 4 bases and J by 6 bases, 12 bases remained unmatched. CDR1 is SGHRS and CDR2 is YFSETQ in the germline V gene. The CDR3 spans 15 residues. The DNA for the CDR3 is TGCGCCAGCAGCACGGACAGGACCCGAACGCCTGAAGCTTTCTTT. Translating gives CASSTDRTRTPEAFF.

The sample holds one count of this clone. V and J are TRBV6-6 and TRBJ1-2; 8 nucleotides line up with TRBD1. Germline V gives CDR1 MNHNY, CDR2 SVGAGI (reference sequence). The CDR3 runs to 15 residues. J gave up 4 bases and V 5 bases, and 9 bases lay outside the gene matches. The CDR3 bases are TGTGCCAGCAGTGGTGGACAGGGCGGTGGCTATGGCTACACCTTC. It specifies CASSGGQGGGYGYTF.

The chain couples TRBV7-3 to TRBJ2-4, with 8 nucleotides matching TRBD2. Germline V gives CDR1 SGHTA, CDR2 FQGTGA. The J segment lost 1 base and the V segment lost 4 bases, leaving 9 bases of the junction unmatched. The CDR3 is made up of 17 amino acids. CDR3 coding DNA: TGTGCCAGCAGCTCTACTTGGGCGGGAGGTGCCAAAAACATTCAGTACTTC. Its translation is CASSSTWAGGAKNIQYF.

The chain couples TRBV19 to TRBJ1-2, with TRBD1 identical over 7 bases. V lost 5 bases and J lost 4; bases outside the gene matches: 13. The CDR3 totals 16 residues. Per germline, CDR1 LNHDA and CDR2 SQIVND (reference sequence). CDR3: CASSPRDRDTIYGYTF. CDR3 coding DNA: TGTGCCAGTAGTCCCCGGGACAGAGATACCATCTATGGCTACACCTTC.

This clone has just a few counts. The chain employs TRBV5-1 and TRBJ1-2; a possible D gene is TRBD1 (5 bases). Per germline, CDR1 SGHRS and CDR2 YFSETQ. The CDR3 runs 13 residues. V gave up 0 bases and J gave up 11 bases, with 14 bases separating them. CDR3 protein: CASSLDVGEEYTF. The CDR3 DNA sequence: TGCGCCAGCAGCTTGGATGTAGGGGAGGAATACACCTTC.

This clone was observed a single time. The J gene is TRBJ2-5, the V gene TRBV29-1, with D hard to call. The CDR3 is 13 residues long. Trimming stripped 2 bases from V and 3 bases from J, with 10 bases between. CDR1 is SQVTM, CDR2 ANQGSEA, per germline. CDR3 DNA sequence: TGCAGCGTTGAAATATGGGCAGAAGAGACCCAGTACTTC. Translated, it gives CSVEIWAEETQYF.

The rearrangement joins TRBV18 to TRBJ2-2; possibly TRBD2 for D (6 bases). V was trimmed by 3 bases and J by 0 bases, leaving 11 bases between them. The CDR3 is 16 amino acids. Germline CDR1 reads KGHSH; CDR2 reads LQKENI. The CDR3 sequence is CASSPFGGTNTGELFF. The CDR3 nucleotides are TGTGCCAGCTCACCTTTCGGGGGTACGAACACCGGGGAGCTGTTTTTT.

This sequence joins TRBV15 and TRBJ2-1; 7 bases align to TRBD1. This CDR3 has 14 residues. The V segment lost 2 bases and the J segment 4 bases; nucleotides outside the gene matches: 2. From germline, CDR1 is LNHNV and CDR2 YYDKDF (reference sequence). CDR3 loop: CATSRRDSYNEQFF. CDR3 in DNA: TGTGCCACCAGCAGAAGGGACAGTTACAATGAGCAGTTCTTC.

The V call is TRBV6-5, the J call TRBJ1-2; D not resolved. The CDR3 loop spans 12 amino acids. From germline, CDR1 is MNHEY and CDR2 SVGAGI. V lost 6 bases to trimming and J lost 3 bases, with 8 bases between them. CDR3 loop: CASRQLDYGYTF. In DNA, the CDR3 is TGTGCCAGCAGGCAGCTAGACTATGGCTACACCTTC.

This chain connects TRBV11-3 to TRBJ1-1; possible D gene TRBD1, 5 bases. V lost 5 bases and J lost 5, with 15 bases in between. The germline V gene encodes CDR1 SGHNT and CDR2 YENEEA. This CDR3 is built from 14 residues. The CDR3 loop reads CASSPAGGGTEAFF. The CDR3 DNA reads as TGTGCCAGCAGCCCAGCGGGGGGAGGAACTGAAGCTTTCTTT.

The V gene is TRBV2, the J gene TRBJ1-1, with TRBD1 as a possible D gene (6 bases). The CDR3 is made up of 13 amino acids. V gave up 5 bases and J gave up 10 bases, with 17 bases separating them. CDR1 is SNHLY and CDR2 is FYNNEI in the germline V gene. The DNA for the CDR3 is TGTGCCAGCAGTCCAAGGGACACCTGGGCAGCTTTCTTT. The encoded protein is CASSPRDTWAAFF.

V gene TRBV19 combines with J gene TRBJ1-1, with D tentatively TRBD1 (6 bases). Germline V gene data show CDR1 as LNHDA and CDR2 as SQIVND (reference sequence). CDR3 size: 13 residues. V was pared by 11 bases and J by 1 base, with 14 bases between. CDR3 nucleotides: TGTGCCTCCCAGCGGGGGCAGAACACTGAAGCTTTCTTT. Translated, it gives CASQRGQNTEAFF.

In regard to this clone: Other DNA variants within this sample encode the same CDR3. The V call is TRBV12-3 or TRBV12-4, the J call TRBJ1-1; no reliable D call. CDR3 length: 13 amino acids. V dropped 3 bases and J dropped 1 base, with 6 bases sitting between them. The CDR3 spells CASSLQANTEAFF. The CDR3 nucleotides are TGTGCCAGCAGTTTGCAGGCGAACACTGAAGCTTTCTTT.